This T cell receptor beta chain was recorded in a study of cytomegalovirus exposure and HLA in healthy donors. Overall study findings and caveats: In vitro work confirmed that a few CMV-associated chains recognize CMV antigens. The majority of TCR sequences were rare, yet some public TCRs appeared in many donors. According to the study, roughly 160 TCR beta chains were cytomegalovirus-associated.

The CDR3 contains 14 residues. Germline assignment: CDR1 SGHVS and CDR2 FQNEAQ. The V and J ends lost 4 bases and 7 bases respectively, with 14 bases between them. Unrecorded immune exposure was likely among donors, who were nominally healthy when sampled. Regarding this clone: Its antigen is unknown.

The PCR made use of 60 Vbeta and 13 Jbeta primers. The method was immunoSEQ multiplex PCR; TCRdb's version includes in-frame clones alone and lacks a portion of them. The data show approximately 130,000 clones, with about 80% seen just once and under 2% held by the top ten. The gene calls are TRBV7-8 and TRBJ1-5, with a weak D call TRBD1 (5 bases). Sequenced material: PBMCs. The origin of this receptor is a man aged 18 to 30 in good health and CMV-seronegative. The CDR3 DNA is TGTGCCAGCAGCTGGGACTGGGAGACCCAGCCCCAGCATTTT. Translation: CASSWDWETQPQHF.